The rows below give T cell receptor beta chains drawn from one sample of a study of T cell responses to AZD1222 COVID-19 vaccine. Repertoires were generated with immunoSEQ multiplex PCR, while TCRdb's copy carries only in-frame clones and drops some. The sample lists about 160,000 clones, about 90% occurring once. This sample comprised peripheral blood, obtained on day 0 of MenACWY control vaccination. The source is an adult in good health. Both conserved end residues are part of each CDR3. Each record gives: CDR3 DNA, CDR3 protein, clone size, D gene, V gene, J gene. A D gene is named only where the DNA matches it firmly. Clone size is not always given. Where it is, it says once, few, many or a class for expanded clones.

TGCGCCAGCAGGGGGCACTACGAGCAGTACTTC	CASRGHYEQYF	NA	NA	TRBV5-1	TRBJ2-7
TGTGCCAGCAGTCCGGGACTAGCGGGAGGTGAGCAGTTCTTC	CASSPGLAGGEQFF	NA	TRBD2	TRBV6-5	TRBJ2-1
TGTGCCAGCACCCTAGACGCCGCAGGGGCCGACTATGGCTACACCTTC	CASTLDAAGADYGYTF	once	NA	TRBV7-9	TRBJ1-2
TGTGCCTGGAGTCGGGACAGTCATAATGAAAAACTGTTTTTT	CAWSRDSHNEKLFF	NA	TRBD1	TRBV30	TRBJ1-4
TGCAGTGCTAGGACTCTGGGTACGCAGTATTTT	CSARTLGTQYF	NA	NA	TRBV20-1	TRBJ2-3
TGTGCCAGCAGTTCTTGGACAGCCGGGGGCGAGCAGTACTTC	CASSSWTAGGEQYF	NA	NA	TRBV28	TRBJ2-7
TGTGCCAGCAGTTACTCGTGGACCAGCCCCTTAAATCAGCCCCAGCATTTT	CASSYSWTSPLNQPQHF	NA	NA	TRBV6-2/TRBV6-3	TRBJ1-5
TGTGCCAGCAGCCCGACAGGGATTGAAAAACTGTTTTTT	CASSPTGIEKLFF	NA	TRBD1	TRBV3-1/TRBV3-2	TRBJ1-4
TGTGCCAGCAGGGGTCCCAGCTCCTACAATGAGCAGTTCTTC	CASRGPSSYNEQFF	NA	NA	TRBV14	TRBJ2-1
TGTGCCAGCAGCTTAGTCGGGATAAACAATGAGCAGTTCTTC	CASSLVGINNEQFF	NA	NA	TRBV11-2	TRBJ2-1
TGTGCCAGCAGACCGGGACAGAGCTCTGGAAACACCATATATTTT	CASRPGQSSGNTIYF	NA	TRBD1	TRBV6-5	TRBJ1-3
TGTGCCAGTAGTATGGGAGAACGCAATCAGCCCCAGCATTTT	CASSMGERNQPQHF	NA	NA	TRBV19	TRBJ1-5
TGTGCCAGCAGCACTGCCCAGGGGGCGTTTGGAAACACCATATATTTT	CASSTAQGAFGNTIYF	NA	TRBD1	TRBV5-6	TRBJ1-3
TGTGCCAGCAGTTTCAGTAGCAATCAGCCCCAGCATTTT	CASSFSSNQPQHF	NA	NA	TRBV12-3/TRBV12-4	TRBJ1-5
TGCGCCAGCAGCGAGGCCGGGTTCTCTGGAAACACCATATATTTT	CASSEAGFSGNTIYF	NA	NA	TRBV5-1	TRBJ1-3
TGTGCCAGCAGTTTAATGACGGGACTAGCGGGTAGCACAGATACGCAGTATTTT	CASSLMTGLAGSTDTQYF	NA	TRBD2	TRBV27	TRBJ2-3
TGTGCCAGCAGTTTTGGGGGGGCCTTCTCCTACGAGCAGTACTTC	CASSFGGAFSYEQYF	NA	NA	TRBV28	TRBJ2-7
TGTGCCAGCACCTCAGGGAAAGAGACCCAGTACTTC	CASTSGKETQYF	NA	NA	TRBV12-3/TRBV12-4	TRBJ2-5
TGTGCCAGTAGTACCAGGGGCCGGAACACTGAAGCTTTCTTT	CASSTRGRNTEAFF	NA	NA	TRBV19	TRBJ1-1
TGTGCCAGCAGGCCCGGGACAGGTCCCTACGAGCAGTACTTC	CASRPGTGPYEQYF	NA	TRBD1	TRBV27	TRBJ2-7
TGTGCCAGCAGTTATTACACTGAAGCTTTCTTT	CASSYYTEAFF	NA	NA	TRBV28	TRBJ1-1
TGTGCCAGCAGTCCAGGACAGTTTTCCTACGAGCAGTACTTC	CASSPGQFSYEQYF	NA	NA	TRBV2	TRBJ2-7
TGTGCCAGCCGCCCAGACGGAAACACAAGGGAGCTGTTTTTT	CASRPDGNTRELFF	NA	NA	TRBV6-2/TRBV6-3	TRBJ2-2
TGTGCCTGGAGTGGGGGGGACTATCAGTACTTC	CAWSGGDYQYF	NA	TRBD2	TRBV30	TRBJ2-7
TGTGCCAGTAGTACACGGGACAGGGCCTTGGGTGAAGCTTTCTTT	CASSTRDRALGEAFF	once	TRBD1	TRBV19	TRBJ1-1
TGCGCCAGCAGCACGGGGGCTAGCGGCAGCAATGAGCAGTTCTTC	CASSTGASGSNEQFF	NA	NA	TRBV5-1	TRBJ2-1
TGCGCCAGCAGCTTGGCCACGGGGGTGGGTAAGGCCGAAGCTTTCTTT	CASSLATGVGKAEAFF	NA	NA	TRBV5-1	TRBJ1-1
TGTGCCAGTAGTCTGGACGGCGACTATGGCTACACCTTC	CASSLDGDYGYTF	NA	NA	TRBV19	TRBJ1-2
TGTGCCAGCAGCGAGGCCAGAAATCAGCCCCAGCATTTT	CASSEARNQPQHF	NA	NA	TRBV21-1	TRBJ1-5
TGTGCCAGCAGTGATCCGGGACACGTATTGGGAGGCTACACCTTC	CASSDPGHVLGGYTF	once	NA	TRBV2	TRBJ1-2
TGTGCCAGCACACCCCGGGGCATCACCTACGAGCAGTACTTC	CASTPRGITYEQYF	NA	NA	TRBV27	TRBJ2-7
TGTGCCAGCGGTTACAGTTATCAGCCCCAGCATTTT	CASGYSYQPQHF	NA	NA	TRBV27	TRBJ1-5